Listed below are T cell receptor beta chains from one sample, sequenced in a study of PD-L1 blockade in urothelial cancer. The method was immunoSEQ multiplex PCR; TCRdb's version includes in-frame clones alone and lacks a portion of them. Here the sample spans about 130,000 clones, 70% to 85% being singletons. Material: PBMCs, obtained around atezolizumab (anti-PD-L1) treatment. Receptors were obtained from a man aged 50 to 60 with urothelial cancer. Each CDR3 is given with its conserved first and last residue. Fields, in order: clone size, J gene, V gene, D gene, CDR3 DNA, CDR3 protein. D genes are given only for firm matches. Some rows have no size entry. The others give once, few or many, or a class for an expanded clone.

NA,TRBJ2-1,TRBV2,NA,TGTGCCAGCAGTGAAAGGAGGGTGGGGAATGAGCAGTTCTTC,CASSERRVGNEQFF
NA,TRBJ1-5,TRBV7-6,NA,TGTGCCAGCAGCTTACGGGGTGAGCAGCCCCAGCATTTT,CASSLRGEQPQHF
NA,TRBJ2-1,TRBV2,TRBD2,TGTGCCAGCAACCCGCCAGCGGGAGGGCCTTCATATGAGCAGTTCTTC,CASNPPAGGPSYEQFF
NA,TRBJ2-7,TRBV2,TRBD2,TGTGCCAGCAGACCCCGCCTAGCGGCTGCCTACGAGCAGTACTTC,CASRPRLAAAYEQYF
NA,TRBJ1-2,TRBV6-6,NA,TGTGCCAGCAGTTACTCTCCGGCAGGGTTCGAAAATGGCTACACCTTC,CASSYSPAGFENGYTF
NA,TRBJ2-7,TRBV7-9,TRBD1,TGTGCCAGCAGCTTGGGACAGGTTCCCTACGAGCAGTACTTC,CASSLGQVPYEQYF
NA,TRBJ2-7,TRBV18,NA,TGTGCCAGCTCACCCCTGAGTGGGGAGAACCACGAGCAGTACTTC,CASSPLSGENHEQYF
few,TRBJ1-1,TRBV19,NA,TGTGCCAGTATGCCCCCCGGGGGGCGAGCTTTCTTT,CASMPPGGRAFF
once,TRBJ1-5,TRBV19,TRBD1,TGTGCCAGTAGTATAGTCACTGGGACAGGGGGAGTTGGTCAGCCCCAGCATTTT,CASSIVTGTGGVGQPQHF
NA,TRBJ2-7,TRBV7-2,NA,TGTGCCAGCAGCTCGAACAGGGCGGCCTACGAGCAGTACTTC,CASSSNRAAYEQYF
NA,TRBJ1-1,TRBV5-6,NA,TGTGCCAGCAGCTTGGGCCGGTTTGAAGCTTTCTTT,CASSLGRFEAFF
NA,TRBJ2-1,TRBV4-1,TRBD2,TGCGCCAGCAGCCAAGGCGGCGCGACTAGCGGGAGGGCCCACAATGAGCAGTTCTTC,CASSQGGATSGRAHNEQFF
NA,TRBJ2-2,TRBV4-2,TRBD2,TGTGCCAGCAGCCAAGATCGGATAGCGGGAGGCCCCGGGGAGCTGTTTTTT,CASSQDRIAGGPGELFF
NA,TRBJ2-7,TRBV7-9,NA,TGTGCCAGCCGCGGCCAAAGCCTAGGCGAGCAGTACTTC,CASRGQSLGEQYF
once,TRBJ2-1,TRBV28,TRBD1,TGTGCCAGCAGCGATACCTACTCCGGGACAGGGGCGGGCAATGAGCAGTTCTTC,CASSDTYSGTGAGNEQFF